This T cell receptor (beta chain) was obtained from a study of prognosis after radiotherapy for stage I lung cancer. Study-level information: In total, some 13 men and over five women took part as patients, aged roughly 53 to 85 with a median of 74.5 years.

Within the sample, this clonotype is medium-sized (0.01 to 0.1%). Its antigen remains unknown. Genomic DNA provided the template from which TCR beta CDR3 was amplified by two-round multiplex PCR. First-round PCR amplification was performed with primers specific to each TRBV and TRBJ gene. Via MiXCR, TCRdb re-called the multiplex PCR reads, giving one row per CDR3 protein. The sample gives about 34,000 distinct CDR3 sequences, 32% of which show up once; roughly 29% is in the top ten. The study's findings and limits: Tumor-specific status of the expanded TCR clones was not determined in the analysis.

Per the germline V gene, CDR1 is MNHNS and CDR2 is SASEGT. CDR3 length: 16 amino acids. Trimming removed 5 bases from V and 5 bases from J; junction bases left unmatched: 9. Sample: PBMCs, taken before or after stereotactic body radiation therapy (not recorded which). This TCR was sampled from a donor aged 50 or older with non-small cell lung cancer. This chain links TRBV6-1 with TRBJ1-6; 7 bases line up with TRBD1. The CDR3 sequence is CASSLEGATNNSPLHF. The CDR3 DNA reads TGTGCCAGCAGTCTTGAGGGGGCGACGAATAATTCACCCCTCCACTTT.